What follows is one TCR beta chain and its context. V shed 3 bases, J shed 3 bases, and the junction held 6 bases outside the gene matches. The CDR3 totals 15 residues. Germline V gene data show CDR1 as SGHRS and CDR2 as YFSETQ. These data belong to a study of blood T cell repertoires in COVID-19. Generated by immunoSEQ multiplex PCR, the TCRdb table keeps only in-frame clones and is missing some. This repertoire shows around 130,000 clones, approximately 80% found once; its top ten account for 9.7%. The sequence was collected from a man aged 35-49 years with active or convalescent COVID-19. The chain recombines TRBV5-1 with TRBJ2-3; TRBD2 matches 8 bases. What was sequenced was peripheral blood. The CDR3 bases are TGCGCCAGCAGCTGGGGACTAGTCTTAACAGATACGCAGTATTTT. Translating it yields CASSWGLVLTDTQYF. The full variable domain, completed using reference TRBV5-1 and TRBJ2-3, is KAGVTQTPRYLIKTRGQQVTLSCSPISGHRSVSWYQQTPGQGLQFLFEYFSETQRNKGNFPGRFSGRQFSNSRSEMNVSTLELGDSALYLCASSWGLVLTDTQYFGPGTRLTVL.